The 6 T cell receptor beta chains below come from one sample, sequenced in a study of Ad26.COV2.S vaccination and SARS-CoV-2 variants. TCRdb's table, derived via immunoSEQ multiplex PCR, lists solely in-frame clones and lacks some. The sample lists around 450,000 clones, 75% to 90% occurring once. The treatment was: about 20 received Ad26.COV2.S at low or high dose, single or two shots; about five received placebo; per-sample allocation not given. Sampling was performed 63 days after the first vaccine or placebo injection. The sample in question was peripheral blood, obtained in a trial of Ad26.COV2.S vaccine versus placebo. These TCRs come from a person aged 18-65 years who received the Ad26.COV2.S COVID-19 vaccine or a placebo.

The CDR3 DNA follows: TGTGCCAGCAGCCGCGACCCGGAGAACACTGAAGCTTTCTTT. Residues: CASSRDPENTEAFF. V usage is TRBV11-2 and J usage is TRBJ1-1; D not resolved. V was cut by 5 bases and J by 1 base, with 11 bases left in between. This CDR3 region has 14 residues. Per germline, CDR1 SGHAT and CDR2 FQNNGV.

J is TRBJ2-7 and V is TRBV28; D ambiguous. Germline V lookup: CDR1 MDHEN, CDR2 SYDVKM. This CDR3 is 13 amino acids long. Trimming took 2 bases from V and 7 from J, leaving 12 bases between them. CDR3: CASSLGGTWEQYF. CDR3 nucleotides: TGTGCCAGCAGTTTAGGCGGAACTTGGGAGCAGTACTTC.

This clone is a singleton in its sample. CDR3 nucleotides: TGTGCCAGCAGCTTAGTATTGGACTACAATGAGCAGTTCTTC. Encoded protein: CASSLVLDYNEQFF. The chain couples TRBV7-2 to TRBJ2-1, with D unresolved. Trimming pared 1 base from V and 3 bases from J, leaving 7 bases between. The CDR3 length is 14 residues. Germline V CDR1 and CDR2: SGHTA, FQGNSA.

The chain combines TRBV5-1 with TRBJ2-6, with D possibly TRBD2 on 6 matching bases. Trimming shortened V by 3 bases and J by 4 bases, and 17 bases separated the two germline ends. This CDR3 region has 17 residues. CDR1 and CDR2 (germline): SGHRS, YFSETQ. Here the CDR3 DNA reads TGCGCCAGCAGCTCGACAAGGGGACTGAGGGGGGCCAACGTCCTGACTTTC. Translation: CASSSTRGLRGANVLTF.

The J gene is TRBJ2-3, the V gene TRBV18, with 8 nucleotides matching TRBD2. CDR1 is KGHSH and CDR2 is LQKENI in the germline V gene. V lost 3 bases to trimming and J lost 0 bases; unmatched junction nucleotides: 8. The CDR3 loop spans 17 amino acids. The CDR3 sequence is CASSPVNSGTSTDTQYF. The CDR3 nucleotides are TGTGCCAGCTCACCGGTAAATAGCGGGACTAGCACAGATACGCAGTATTTT. Filled out from reference TRBV18 and TRBJ2-3, the complete variable domain reads NAGVMQNPRHLVRRRGQEARLRCSPMKGHSHVYWYRQLPEEGLKFMVYLQKENIIDESGMPKERFSAEFPKEGPSILRIQQVVRGDSAAYFCASSPVNSGTSTDTQYFGPGTRLTVL.

The rearrangement joins TRBV15 to TRBJ2-7, with TRBD2 identical over 7 bases. Looked up from germline, CDR1 is LNHNV and CDR2 is YYDKDF (reference sequence). The CDR3 has 14 residues. Losses at the gene ends were 0 bases for V and 12 bases for J; bases not matched to a gene: 11. The CDR3 sequence is CATSRDPSGGLRYV. CDR3 DNA sequence: TGTGCCACCAGCAGAGATCCGTCGGGGGGATTGCGGTACGTC.